The rows below give T cell receptor beta chains drawn from one sample of a study of blood T cell repertoires in COVID-19. The repertoire was sequenced with immunoSEQ multiplex PCR; TCRdb's copy has only in-frame clones and lacks some. The profile shows over 200,000 clones, about 85% of them singletons. Sequencing input: PBMCs or T cells enriched from blood (not recorded which). The source is a man aged 30 to 39 who had recovered from COVID-19. Both conserved end residues are part of each CDR3. A D gene is named only where the DNA matches it firmly. Clone size is given for some rows only: seen once, a few or many times, or a class if the clone is expanded.

j_call d_call clone_size cdr3_length v_call cdr3_nt cdr3_aa
TRBJ2-2 - - 15 TRBV28 TGTGCCAGCAGGGTGGGAGGTAGAGGAGCCGGGGAGCTGTTTTTT CASRVGGRGAGELFF
TRBJ2-7 - - 14 TRBV18 TGTGCCAGCTCCCAGCCGGGGAGTACCCACGAGCAGTACTTC CASSQPGSTHEQYF
TRBJ2-6 TRBD1 - 19 TRBV7-9 TGTGCCAGCAGTCGGCGTCCGGGACAGGGGGCGCCTGGGGCCAACGTCCTGACTTTC CASSRRPGQGAPGANVLTF
TRBJ2-2 - - 14 TRBV6-5 TGTGCCAGCAGTTATCAGGGATACACCGGGGAGCTGTTTTTT CASSYQGYTGELFF
TRBJ2-1 - - 12 TRBV5-6 TGTGCCAGCAGCTCCCTTAGTGATGAGCAGTTCTTC CASSSLSDEQFF
TRBJ1-6 - - 17 TRBV3-1/TRBV3-2 TGTGCCAGCAGCTATGTCGCCGGGAGGACCAACCTTTCACCCCTCCACTTT CASSYVAGRTNLSPLHF
TRBJ2-5 TRBD2 once 18 TRBV9 TGTGCCAGCAGCGTAGCGGGACTAGCGGGGGGGCCCCAAGAGACCCAGTACTTC CASSVAGLAGGPQETQYF
TRBJ1-1 TRBD1 - 14 TRBV30 TGTGCCTGGAGTAGGGGACAGGGAACCCCCGAAGCTTTCTTT CAWSRGQGTPEAFF
TRBJ1-4 - - 15 TRBV3-1/TRBV3-2 TGTGCCAGCAGCCAAGAGGGACAAGTTAATGAAAAACTGTTTTTT CASSQEGQVNEKLFF
TRBJ1-5 TRBD1 - 14 TRBV28 TGTGCCAGCAGTCGGACAGGGGCGAGTCAGCCCCAGCATTTT CASSRTGASQPQHF
TRBJ1-5 - - 13 TRBV19 TGTGCCAGTAGTTCCCAACTTAATCAGCCCCAGCATTTT CASSSQLNQPQHF
TRBJ2-1 TRBD2 - 16 TRBV13 TGTGCCAGCAGCGTGGCTAGCGGGGGGACTTACAATGAGCAGTTCTTC CASSVASGGTYNEQFF
TRBJ2-3 TRBD2 - 15 TRBV3-1/TRBV3-2 TGTGCCAGCAGCCAAGACAGGACTAGAAGGGATACGCAGTATTTT CASSQDRTRRDTQYF
TRBJ1-1 TRBD1 - 15 TRBV18 TGTGCCAGCTCACCCAACCAGGGGGCAGGCACTGAAGCTTTCTTT CASSPNQGAGTEAFF
TRBJ1-5 TRBD1 - 15 TRBV28 TGTGCCAGCAGTTCCGGACAGGGTAAAGGTCAGCCCCAGCATTTT CASSSGQGKGQPQHF
TRBJ2-1 - - 16 TRBV7-2 TGTGCCAGCAGCCCCCAGGTAGCGGCTTCCTACAATGAGCAGTTCTTC CASSPQVAASYNEQFF
TRBJ1-4 - - 15 TRBV30 TGTGCCTGGAACCCGCCGGGCAGGGATAATGAAAAACTGTTTTTT CAWNPPGRDNEKLFF
TRBJ2-7 TRBD1 - 12 TRBV6-5 TGTGCCAGCAGGAGGACAGGGAACGAGCAGTACTTC CASRRTGNEQYF
TRBJ2-7 - - 13 TRBV7-8 TGTGCCAGCAGCTTAGACTACCCTGGGGAGCAGTACTTC CASSLDYPGEQYF
TRBJ1-5 - - 14 TRBV2 TGTGCCAGCAGTTACATAACAGGCAATCAGCCCCAGCATTTT CASSYITGNQPQHF
TRBJ2-7 - - 14 TRBV5-6 TGTGCCAGCAGCTTGGGCGGTGGGAGGCACGAGCAGTACTTC CASSLGGGRHEQYF
TRBJ1-1 TRBD1 - 11 TRBV29-1 TGCAGCGTCCTGACAGGGGACAAGGCTTTCTTT CSVLTGDKAFF
TRBJ1-1 - - 12 TRBV14 TGTGCCAGCAGCCAACTCTACACTGAAGCTTTCTTT CASSQLYTEAFF
TRBJ1-1 - - 14 TRBV5-4 TGTGCCAGCAGCTTAGTAGGGGTGAACACTGAAGCTTTCTTT CASSLVGVNTEAFF
TRBJ2-7 TRBD2 - 15 TRBV11-2 TGTGCCAGCAGCCGACTAGCGGGGGGGCTCTACGAGCAGTACTTC CASSRLAGGLYEQYF
TRBJ1-1 - few 13 TRBV19 TGTGCCAGTACTAAGGGGGGGAAGGGTGAAGCTTTCTTT CASTKGGKGEAFF
TRBJ2-7 - - 13 TRBV30 TGTGCCTCTTGGGGTGGGGGACTCGACGAGCAGTACTTC CASWGGGLDEQYF
TRBJ2-1 TRBD1 - 15 TRBV14 TGTGCCAGCAGCCCTATAAGACAGGGGAGCAATGAGCAGTTCTTC CASSPIRQGSNEQFF
TRBJ1-5 - - 14 TRBV28 TGTGCCAGCAAGGGAGACAGGAATAATCAGCCCCAGCATTTT CASKGDRNNQPQHF
TRBJ2-2 - - 14 TRBV6-2/TRBV6-3 TGTGCCAGCAGTCTCGACAGGTTAAGGGGGGAGCTGTTTTTT CASSLDRLRGELFF
TRBJ2-7 - - 15 TRBV7-9 TGTGCCAGCAGCTTAGACGTCGCTTGGCTAGGCGAGCAGTACTTC CASSLDVAWLGEQYF
TRBJ1-2 - - 15 TRBV28 TGTGCCAGCAGTTTATTGCGGGGCTCCAGTTATGGCTACACCTTC CASSLLRGSSYGYTF
TRBJ2-2 TRBD2 - 17 TRBV28 TGTGCCAGCAGTTGGCTAGCGGGAGGGCCAAGCACCGGGGAGCTGTTTTTT CASSWLAGGPSTGELFF
TRBJ1-2 - - 14 TRBV14 TGTGCCAGCAGCCGAGGAGCGGATTGGTATGGCTACACCTTC CASSRGADWYGYTF
TRBJ2-1 TRBD2 - 16 TRBV7-3 TGTGCCAGCAGCACCCAAGCGGGGGGAAGGGTCAATGAGCAGTTCTTC CASSTQAGGRVNEQFF
TRBJ1-1 - once 13 TRBV18 TGTGCCAGCTCACCTATGGAGACCACTGAAGCTTTCTTT CASSPMETTEAFF
TRBJ2-3 - - 16 TRBV9 TGTGCCAGCAGCGTTTGGGGGGAGATCGGCACAGATACGCAGTATTTT CASSVWGEIGTDTQYF
TRBJ2-3 - - 14 TRBV27 TGTGCCAGCAGTAGACAGAGCCTGGGAGATACGCAGTATTTT CASSRQSLGDTQYF
TRBJ1-2 TRBD1 few 18 TRBV7-2 TGTGCCAGCAGCTTGCAGACAGGGGGCGCCTTGGCCGACTATGGCTACACCTTC CASSLQTGGALADYGYTF
TRBJ2-3 - - 14 TRBV28 TGTGCCAGCAGCCGAATGTCAGACACAGATACGCAGTATTTT CASSRMSDTDTQYF
TRBJ2-3 - - 13 TRBV3-1/TRBV3-2 TGTGCCAGCAGCCAGGAGGGGACAGATACGCAGTATTTT CASSQEGTDTQYF